The next 21 T cell receptor beta chains were all read from a single sample in a study of technical replicates of blood from several donors. Using immunoSEQ multiplex PCR, the repertoire was profiled, and TCRdb retains in-frame clones only, with some absent. The data show nearly 80,000 clones, with around 94% seen just once and less than 0.4% held by the top ten. The sequencing input was T cells isolated from PBMCs. The receptors were sampled from a human donor in good health.

The chain couples TRBV19 to TRBJ2-7; 7 positions match TRBD2. Unmatched junction bases numbered 7, after V lost 3 bases and J lost 5 bases. CDR1 is LNHDA, CDR2 SQIVND, per germline (reference sequence). There are 14 residues in the CDR3. The CDR3, as DNA: TGTGCCAGTAGTATGGCGCGGGAGCTCAACGAGCAGTACTTC. Protein: CASSMARELNEQYF.

The CDR3 region has the DNA TGTGCCAGCAGCTTAGATCTGCTAGGGACAGGTCTAAATGAAAAACTGTTTTTT. Translated: CASSLDLLGTGLNEKLFF. The chain carries TRBV11-2 and TRBJ1-4; 8 bases align to TRBD1. This CDR3 is 18 amino acids long. Germline V gene sequence: CDR1 SGHAT, CDR2 FQNNGV. The trim removed 0 bases at V and 5 bases at J, leaving 11 bases unmatched. Variable domain in full (rest from reference TRBV11-2 and TRBJ1-4): EAGVAQSPRYKIIEKRQSVAFWCNPISGHATLYWYQQILGQGPKLLIQFQNNGVVDDSQLPKDRFSAERLKGVDSTLKIQPAKLEDSAVYLCASSLDLLGTGLNEKLFFGSGTQLSVL.

The V call is TRBV7-2, the J call TRBJ1-5; D remains ambiguous. Trimming pared 2 bases from V and 0 bases from J, leaving 8 bases between. The germline V gene encodes CDR1 SGHTA and CDR2 FQGNSA. This CDR3 is built from 15 residues. The CDR3 DNA is TGTGCCAGCAGCTTATGGAGTACTAGCAATCAGCCCCAGCATTTT. Amino acid sequence: CASSLWSTSNQPQHF.

The rearrangement uses TRBV6-5 and TRBJ1-2; the D is unclear. The CDR3 totals 14 residues. Looked up from germline, CDR1 is MNHEY and CDR2 is SVGAGI. Trimming took off 2 bases at V and 4 bases at J, with 11 bases between the two ends. The CDR3 sequence is CASSYLGRSYGYTF. For the CDR3, the DNA is TGTGCCAGCAGTTACCTAGGAAGAAGCTATGGCTACACCTTC.

This chain connects TRBV6-5 to TRBJ2-3; a weak D match, TRBD1 (5 bases). From germline, CDR1 is MNHEY and CDR2 SVGAGI. The CDR3 length is 14 residues. The V and J ends lost 6 bases and 4 bases respectively, with 14 bases between them. The CDR3: CASSRISGPDTQYF. As DNA, the CDR3 is TGTGCCAGCAGCCGGATATCAGGGCCAGATACGCAGTATTTT.

The rearrangement uses TRBV6-5 and TRBJ2-2; 8 positions match TRBD2. CDR1 is MNHEY, CDR2 SVGAGI, per germline. The trim removed 2 bases at V and 5 bases at J, leaving 4 bases unmatched. CDR3 size: 15 residues. CDR3 bases: TGTGCCAGCAGTTACAAGCCTAGCGGGACCGGGGAGCTGTTTTTT. It is translated as CASSYKPSGTGELFF.

V is TRBV9 and J is TRBJ2-3, with 7 bases fitting TRBD2. The CDR3 is 16 amino acids. The trim removed 2 bases at V and 0 bases at J, leaving 6 bases unmatched. From germline, CDR1 is SGDLS and CDR2 YYNGEE. The CDR3 loop is CASSVGGGSSTDTQYF. The CDR3, as DNA: TGTGCCAGCAGCGTGGGCGGGGGATCTAGCACAGATACGCAGTATTTT.

Comment on this clone: Mismatch with germline at one junction end may stem from a read error. The V and J genes are TRBV7-7 and TRBJ2-5, with D possibly being TRBD2 (6 bases). CDR3 length: 15 amino acids. CDR1 and CDR2 (germline): SSHAT, FNYEAQ (reference sequence). As DNA, the CDR3 is TGTGCTAGCAGCCAAGTTTGGGACTTGGGGGAGACCCAGTACTTC. Its translation is CASSQVWDLGETQYF.

This chain connects TRBV9 to TRBJ2-1; 15 nucleotides match TRBD2. The CDR3 consists of 18 residues. Germline assignment: CDR1 SGDLS and CDR2 YYNGEE. J gave up 3 bases and V 1 base, and 5 bases lay outside the gene matches. CDR3 residues: CASSVFGLAGGGYNEQFF. CDR3 DNA sequence: TGTGCCAGCAGCGTATTTGGACTAGCGGGAGGGGGCTACAATGAGCAGTTCTTC.

The genes are TRBV9 and TRBJ2-1; a weak D match, TRBD2 (6 bases). Germline assignment: CDR1 SGDLS and CDR2 YYNGEE. CDR3 length: 15 residues. The V end was cut by 1 base, the J end by 2 bases, with 10 bases between. For the CDR3, the DNA is TGTGCCAGCAGCGTACGCGGGGCTACCTACAATGAGCAGTTCTTC. Translating gives CASSVRGATYNEQFF.

This chain connects TRBV30 to TRBJ2-1; D might be TRBD1 (5 bases). The ends were cut back, 1 base at V and 4 bases at J, with 5 bases in the middle. CDR3 length: 12 residues. The germline gives CDR1 GTSNPN, CDR2 SVGIG (reference sequence). For the CDR3, the DNA is TGTGCCTGGAGTGACAGGTACAATGAGCAGTTCTTC. The encoded protein is CAWSDRYNEQFF. Full variable domain (outside the CDR3, taken from reference TRBV30 and TRBJ2-1): SQTIHQWPATLVQPVGSPLSLECTVEGTSNPNLYWYRQAAGRGLQLLFYSVGIGQISSEVPQNLSASRPQDRQFILSSKKLLLSDSGFYLCAWSDRYNEQFFGPGTRLTVL.

The chain recombines TRBV6-1 with TRBJ2-3; tentatively, D is TRBD1 (6 bases). From germline, CDR1 is MNHNS and CDR2 SASEGT. The CDR3 sequence is 14 residues long. Trimming took 10 bases from V and 2 from J, leaving 16 bases between them. CDR3 DNA sequence: TGTGCCACGCTTCTACAGGGCCCCACAGATACGCAGTATTTT. Encoded protein: CATLLQGPTDTQYF.

This chain uses TRBV7-2 with TRBJ2-7, with D hard to call. Per germline, CDR1 SGHTA and CDR2 FQGNSA. V lost 5 bases and J lost 5, with 13 bases in between. The CDR3 loop spans 13 amino acids. CDR3 coding DNA: TGTGCCAGCAGCCGCAACCCTAAAAACGAGCAGTACTTC. Translated: CASSRNPKNEQYF. Looking up the rest from reference TRBV7-2 and TRBJ2-7 gives the full variable domain: GAGVSQSPSNKVTEKGKDVELRCDPISGHTALYWYRQSLGQGLEFLIYFQGNSAPDKSGLPSDRFSAERTGGSVSTLTIQRTQQEDSAVYLCASSRNPKNEQYFGPGTRLTVT.

This chain uses TRBV9 with TRBJ2-7; 10 bases align to TRBD2. Trimming at V came to 0 bases and at J to 0 bases, leaving 3 bases not matched to a gene. CDR3 length: 16 residues. The germline gives CDR1 SGDLS, CDR2 YYNGEE. CDR3 nucleotides: TGTGCCAGCAGCGTAGGAACTAGCGGGATCTCCTACGAGCAGTACTTC. Translated, it gives CASSVGTSGISYEQYF.

The chain employs TRBV28 and TRBJ1-1, with D hard to call. Germline V lookup: CDR1 MDHEN, CDR2 SYDVKM. The CDR3 has 12 residues. Trimming cost V 4 bases and J 5 bases, with 8 bases left between them. Here the CDR3 reads CASSWRSTEAFF. The CDR3 coding sequence is TGTGCCAGCAGTTGGAGGTCAACTGAAGCTTTCTTT.

J is TRBJ1-2 and V is TRBV5-1, with TRBD1 identical over 7 bases. The length of the CDR3 is 19 residues. V shed 0 bases and J 4 bases; nucleotides not matched to a gene: 18. Germline loops: CDR1 SGHRS, CDR2 YFSETQ. The CDR3: CASSLVPLTGSLSIYGYTF. The CDR3 DNA follows: TGCGCCAGCAGCTTGGTCCCGCTGACAGGGAGTCTCTCTATCTATGGCTACACCTTC.

This chain links TRBV5-6 with TRBJ2-7, with 9 bases matching TRBD1. CDR3 length: 15 amino acids. V shed 4 bases, J shed 5 bases, and the junction held 10 bases outside the gene matches. Germline CDR1 SGHDT, CDR2 YYEEEE. CDR3 residues: CASSEEPGQGHEQYF. The CDR3 DNA reads TGTGCCAGCAGCGAAGAGCCGGGACAGGGCCACGAGCAGTACTTC.

The chain carries TRBV27 and TRBJ1-1; D ambiguous. This CDR3 is 13 amino acids long. V dropped 3 bases and J dropped 6 bases, with 11 bases sitting between them. Germline V gene data show CDR1 as MNHEY and CDR2 as SMNVEV (reference sequence). The DNA for the CDR3 is TGTGCCAGCAGTTTGATGGGGAGACCTGAAGCTTTCTTT. This translates into CASSLMGRPEAFF.

This chain links TRBV18 with TRBJ2-7; tentative D call: TRBD2 (5 bases). The V end lost 0 bases, the J end lost 3 bases, and 12 bases lay between the germline ends. Germline V gene lookup returns CDR1 KGHSH and CDR2 LQKENI. This CDR3 has 15 amino acids. In DNA, the CDR3 is TGTGCCAGCTCACCACCAGGACTGGCGAACTACGAGCAGTACTTC. Translating gives CASSPPGLANYEQYF.

The chain combines TRBV18 with TRBJ2-3; a weak D match, TRBD2 (5 bases). In germline, CDR1 is KGHSH, CDR2 LQKENI. V lost 2 bases and J lost 3, with 15 bases in between. The CDR3 extends over 16 amino acids. CDR3 sequence: CASSPIRTHRTDTQYF. CDR3 bases: TGTGCCAGCTCACCAATAAGGACTCATAGGACAGATACGCAGTATTTT.

This clone was counted a single time. V gene TRBV7-8 combines with J gene TRBJ1-1; TRBD1 might be the D (6 bases). The CDR3 contains 16 residues. Germline CDR1 is SGHVS and CDR2 is FQNEAQ. Deletions cut 1 base from V and 4 bases from J, with 16 bases between. Here the CDR3 DNA reads TGTGCCAGCAGCTTAGGCCCCTCGGGGGGCGGCACTGAAGCTTTCTTT. It is translated as CASSLGPSGGGTEAFF. Looking up the rest from reference TRBV7-8 and TRBJ1-1 gives the full variable domain: GAGVSQSPRYKVAKRGQDVALRCDPISGHVSLFWYQQALGQGPEFLTYFQNEAQLDKSGLPSDRFFAERPEGSVSTLKIQRTQQEDSAVYLCASSLGPSGGGTEAFFGQGTRLTVV.